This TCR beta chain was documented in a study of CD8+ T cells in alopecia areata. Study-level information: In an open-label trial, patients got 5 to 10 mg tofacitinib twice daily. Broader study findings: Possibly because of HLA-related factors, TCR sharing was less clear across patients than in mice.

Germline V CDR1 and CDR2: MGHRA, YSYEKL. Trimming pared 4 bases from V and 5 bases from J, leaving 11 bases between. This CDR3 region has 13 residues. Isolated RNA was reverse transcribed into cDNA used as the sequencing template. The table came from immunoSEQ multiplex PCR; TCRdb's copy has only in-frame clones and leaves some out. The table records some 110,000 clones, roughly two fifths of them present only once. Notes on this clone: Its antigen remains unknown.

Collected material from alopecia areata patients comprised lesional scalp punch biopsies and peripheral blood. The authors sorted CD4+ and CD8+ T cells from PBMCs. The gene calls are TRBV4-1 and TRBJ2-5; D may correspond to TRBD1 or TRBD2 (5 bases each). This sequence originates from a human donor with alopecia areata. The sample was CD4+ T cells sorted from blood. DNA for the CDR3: TGCGCCAGCAGCCTCGAGGGGATGGAGACCCAGTACTTC. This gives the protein CASSLEGMETQYF.